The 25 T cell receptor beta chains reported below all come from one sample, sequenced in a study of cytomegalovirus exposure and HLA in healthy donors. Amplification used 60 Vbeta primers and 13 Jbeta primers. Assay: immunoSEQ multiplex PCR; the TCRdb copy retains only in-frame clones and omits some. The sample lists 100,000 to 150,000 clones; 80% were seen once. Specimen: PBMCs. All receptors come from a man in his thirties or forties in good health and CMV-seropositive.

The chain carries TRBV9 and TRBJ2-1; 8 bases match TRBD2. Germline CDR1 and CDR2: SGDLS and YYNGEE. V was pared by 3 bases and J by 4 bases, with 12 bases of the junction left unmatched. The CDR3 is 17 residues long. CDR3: CASSAGGASLPYNEQFF. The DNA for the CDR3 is TGTGCCAGCAGCGCCGGGGGGGCCTCCCTACCATACAATGAGCAGTTCTTC.

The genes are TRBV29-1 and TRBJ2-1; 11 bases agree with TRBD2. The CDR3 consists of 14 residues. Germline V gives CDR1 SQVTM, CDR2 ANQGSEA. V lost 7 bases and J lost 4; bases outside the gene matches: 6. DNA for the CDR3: TGCAGCGGCAAGCTAGCGGGGGGATACAATGAGCAGTTCTTC. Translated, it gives CSGKLAGGYNEQFF.

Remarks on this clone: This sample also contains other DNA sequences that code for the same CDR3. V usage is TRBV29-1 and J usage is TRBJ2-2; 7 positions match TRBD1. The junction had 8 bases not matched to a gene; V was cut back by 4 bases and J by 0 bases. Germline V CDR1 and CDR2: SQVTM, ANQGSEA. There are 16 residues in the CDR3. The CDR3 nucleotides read TGCAGCGTTGGAGCACAGGGGCGGTCGAACACCGGGGAGCTGTTTTTT. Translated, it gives CSVGAQGRSNTGELFF.

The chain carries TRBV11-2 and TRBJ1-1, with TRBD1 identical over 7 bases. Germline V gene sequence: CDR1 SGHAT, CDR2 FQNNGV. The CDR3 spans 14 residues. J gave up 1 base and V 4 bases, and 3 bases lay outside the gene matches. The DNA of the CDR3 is TGTGCCAGCAGCTGGGGACAGAGGAACACTGAAGCTTTCTTT. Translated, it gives CASSWGQRNTEAFF.

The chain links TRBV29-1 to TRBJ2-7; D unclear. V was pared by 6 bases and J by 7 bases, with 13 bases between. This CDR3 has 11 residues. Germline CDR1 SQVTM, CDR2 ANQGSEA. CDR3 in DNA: TGCAGCGTCACGGTAGTCTGGGAGCAGTACTTC. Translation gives CSVTVVWEQYF.

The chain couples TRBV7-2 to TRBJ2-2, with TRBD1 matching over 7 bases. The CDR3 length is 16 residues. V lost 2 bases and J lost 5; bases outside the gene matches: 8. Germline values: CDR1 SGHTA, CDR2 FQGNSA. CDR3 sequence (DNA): TGTGCCAGCAGCTTACGTTCGAGACAGGGTACCGGGGAGCTGTTTTTT. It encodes CASSLRSRQGTGELFF.

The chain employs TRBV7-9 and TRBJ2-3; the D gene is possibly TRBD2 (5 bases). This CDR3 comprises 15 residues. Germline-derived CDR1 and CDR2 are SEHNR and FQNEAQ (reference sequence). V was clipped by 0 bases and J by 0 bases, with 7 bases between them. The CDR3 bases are TGTGCCAGCAGCTTAGCGAGCGGAAGCACAGATACGCAGTATTTT. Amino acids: CASSLASGSTDTQYF.

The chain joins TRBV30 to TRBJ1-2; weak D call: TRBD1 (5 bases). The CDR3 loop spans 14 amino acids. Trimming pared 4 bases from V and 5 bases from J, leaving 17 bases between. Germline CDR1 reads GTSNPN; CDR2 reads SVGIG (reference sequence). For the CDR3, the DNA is TGTGCCTGGACGTGGCAGGGAAGGTTTTATGGCTACACCTTC. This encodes CAWTWQGRFYGYTF.

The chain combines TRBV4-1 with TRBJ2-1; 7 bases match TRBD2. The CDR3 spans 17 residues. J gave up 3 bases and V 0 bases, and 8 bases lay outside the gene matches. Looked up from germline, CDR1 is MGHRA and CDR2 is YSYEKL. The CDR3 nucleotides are TGCGCCAGCAGCCAAGAAGGACCGTCTAGCGGCTACAATGAGCAGTTCTTC. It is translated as CASSQEGPSSGYNEQFF.

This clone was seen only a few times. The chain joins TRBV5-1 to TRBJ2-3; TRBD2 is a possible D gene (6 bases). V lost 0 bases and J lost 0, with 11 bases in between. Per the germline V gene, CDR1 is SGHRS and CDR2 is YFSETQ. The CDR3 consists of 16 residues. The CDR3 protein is CASSLGGEASTDTQYF. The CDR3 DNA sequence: TGCGCCAGCAGCTTGGGGGGGGAAGCTAGCACAGATACGCAGTATTTT.

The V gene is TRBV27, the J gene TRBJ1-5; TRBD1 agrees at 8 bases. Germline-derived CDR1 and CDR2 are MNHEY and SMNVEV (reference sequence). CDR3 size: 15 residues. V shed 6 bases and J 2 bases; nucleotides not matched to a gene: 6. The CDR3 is CASSTGQGGNQPQHF. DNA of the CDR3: TGTGCCAGCAGCACAGGACAGGGTGGCAATCAGCCCCAGCATTTT.

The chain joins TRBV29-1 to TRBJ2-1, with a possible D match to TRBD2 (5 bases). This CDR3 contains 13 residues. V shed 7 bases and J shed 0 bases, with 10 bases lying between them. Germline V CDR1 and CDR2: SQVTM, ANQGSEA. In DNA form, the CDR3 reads TGCAGCGGGAGGAGCAGCTCCTACAATGAGCAGTTCTTC. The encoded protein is CSGRSSSYNEQFF.

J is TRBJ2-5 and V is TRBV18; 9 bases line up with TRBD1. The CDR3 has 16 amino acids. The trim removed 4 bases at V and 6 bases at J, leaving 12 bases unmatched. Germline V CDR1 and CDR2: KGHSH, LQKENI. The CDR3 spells CASSLIGQGSRKTQYF. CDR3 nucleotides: TGTGCCAGCTCACTAATTGGACAGGGGTCGAGAAAGACCCAGTACTTC.

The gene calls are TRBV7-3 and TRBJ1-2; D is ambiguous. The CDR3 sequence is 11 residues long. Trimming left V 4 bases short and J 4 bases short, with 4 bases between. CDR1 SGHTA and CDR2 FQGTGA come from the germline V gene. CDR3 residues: CASSSLYGYTF. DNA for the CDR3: TGTGCCAGCAGCTCCCTCTATGGCTACACCTTC.

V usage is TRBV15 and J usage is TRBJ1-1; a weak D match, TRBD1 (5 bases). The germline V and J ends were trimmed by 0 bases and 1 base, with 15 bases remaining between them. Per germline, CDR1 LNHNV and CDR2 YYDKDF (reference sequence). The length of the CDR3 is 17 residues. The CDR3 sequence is CATSRDTPWGGNTEAFF. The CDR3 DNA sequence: TGTGCCACCAGCAGAGATACCCCCTGGGGGGGGAACACTGAAGCTTTCTTT.

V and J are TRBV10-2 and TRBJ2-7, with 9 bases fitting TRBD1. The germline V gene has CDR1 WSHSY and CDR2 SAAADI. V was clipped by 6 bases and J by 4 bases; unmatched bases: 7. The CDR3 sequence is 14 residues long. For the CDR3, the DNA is TGCGCCAGCAGAATTGCCGGGACAGGGTACGAGCAGTACTTC. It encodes CASRIAGTGYEQYF.

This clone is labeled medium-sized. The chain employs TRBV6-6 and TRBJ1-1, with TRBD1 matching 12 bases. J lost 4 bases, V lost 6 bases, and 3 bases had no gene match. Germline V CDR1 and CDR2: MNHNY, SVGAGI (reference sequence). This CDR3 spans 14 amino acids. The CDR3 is CASRGDRGLTEAFF. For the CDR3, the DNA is TGTGCCAGCAGGGGGGACAGGGGGCTCACTGAAGCTTTCTTT.

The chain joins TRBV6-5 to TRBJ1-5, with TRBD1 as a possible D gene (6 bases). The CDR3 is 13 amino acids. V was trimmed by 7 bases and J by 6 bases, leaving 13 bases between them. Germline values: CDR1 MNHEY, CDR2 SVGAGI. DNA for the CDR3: TGTGCCAGCACCCAGGGGATCAGTCAGCCCCAGCATTTT. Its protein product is CASTQGISQPQHF.

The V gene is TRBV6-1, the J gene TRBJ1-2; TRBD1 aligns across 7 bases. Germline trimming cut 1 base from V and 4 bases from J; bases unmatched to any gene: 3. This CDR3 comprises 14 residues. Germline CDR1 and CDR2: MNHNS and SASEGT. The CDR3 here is CASSEDRGAYGYTF. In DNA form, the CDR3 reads TGTGCCAGCAGTGAAGACAGGGGCGCCTATGGCTACACCTTC.

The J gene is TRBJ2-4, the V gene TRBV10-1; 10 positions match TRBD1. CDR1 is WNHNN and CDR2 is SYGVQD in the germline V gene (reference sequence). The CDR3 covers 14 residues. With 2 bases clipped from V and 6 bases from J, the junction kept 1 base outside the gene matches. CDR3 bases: TGCGCCAGCAGTGAGGGGACAGGGGCAAACATTCAGTACTTC. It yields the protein CASSEGTGANIQYF.

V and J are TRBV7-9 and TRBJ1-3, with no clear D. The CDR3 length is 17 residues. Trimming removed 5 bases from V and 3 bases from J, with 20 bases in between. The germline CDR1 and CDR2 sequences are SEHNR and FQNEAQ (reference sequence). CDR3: CASSLPAQEASGNTIYF. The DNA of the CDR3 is TGTGCCAGCAGCCTACCGGCCCAAGAGGCGAGTGGAAACACCATATATTTT.

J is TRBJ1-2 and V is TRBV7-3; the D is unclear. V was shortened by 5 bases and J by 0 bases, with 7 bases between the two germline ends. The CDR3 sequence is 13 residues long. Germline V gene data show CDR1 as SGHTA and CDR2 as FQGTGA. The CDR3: CASSPGPNYGYTF. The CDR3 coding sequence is TGTGCCAGCAGCCCGGGTCCTAACTATGGCTACACCTTC.

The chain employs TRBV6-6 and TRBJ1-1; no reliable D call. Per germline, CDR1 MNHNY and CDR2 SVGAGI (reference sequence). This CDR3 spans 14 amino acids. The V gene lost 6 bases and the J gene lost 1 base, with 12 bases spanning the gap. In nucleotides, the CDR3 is TGTGCCAGCAGGGCCCAAGGGAGGAACACTGAAGCTTTCTTT. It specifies CASRAQGRNTEAFF.

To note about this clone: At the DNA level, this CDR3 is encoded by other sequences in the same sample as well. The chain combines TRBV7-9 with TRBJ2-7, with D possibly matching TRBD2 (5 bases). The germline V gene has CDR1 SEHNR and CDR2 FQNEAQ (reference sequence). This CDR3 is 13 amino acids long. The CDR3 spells CSSSLVAAYEQYF. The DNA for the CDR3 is TGTTCTAGCAGCTTAGTGGCGGCCTACGAGCAGTACTTC.

CDR3: CASRLGGDPKETQYF. The CDR3 DNA is TGTGCCAGCAGGTTGGGGGGGGACCCAAAAGAGACCCAGTACTTC. This rearrangement joins TRBV11-2 to TRBJ2-5, with TRBD2 identical over 7 bases. CDR1 and CDR2 (germline): SGHAT, FQNNGV. Trimming at V came to 6 bases and at J to 3 bases, leaving 10 bases not matched to a gene. CDR3 length: 15 amino acids.